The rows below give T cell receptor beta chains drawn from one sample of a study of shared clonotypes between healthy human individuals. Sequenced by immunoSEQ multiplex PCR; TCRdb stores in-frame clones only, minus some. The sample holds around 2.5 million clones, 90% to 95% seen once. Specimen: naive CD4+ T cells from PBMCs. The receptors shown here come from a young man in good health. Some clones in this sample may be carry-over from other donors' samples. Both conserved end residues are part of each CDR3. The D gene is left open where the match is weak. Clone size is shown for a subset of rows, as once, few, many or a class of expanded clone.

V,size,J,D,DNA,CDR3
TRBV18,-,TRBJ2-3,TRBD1,TGTGCCAGCTCACCACCCGGTAGAGGGACAGGGACAGATACGCAGTATTTT,CASSPPGRGTGTDTQYF
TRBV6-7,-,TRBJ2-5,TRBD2,TGTGCCAGCAGTTACGGAGCGCTAGCGGGAGGGCCGGATTTGGAGACCCAGTACTTC,CASSYGALAGGPDLETQYF
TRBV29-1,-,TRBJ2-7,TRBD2,TGCAGCGTTGAAGGGGCCCCTAGCGGGAGTGGTTACGAGCAGTACTTC,CSVEGAPSGSGYEQYF
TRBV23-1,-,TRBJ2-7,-,TGCGCCAGCAGTCAATCCCCCCGGAACCTGTCGTACGAGCAGTACTTC,CASSQSPRNLSYEQYF
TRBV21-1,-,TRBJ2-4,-,TGTGCCAGCAGCAAAGTGGAACCCCAGCACAAAAACATTCAGTACTTC,CASSKVEPQHKNIQYF
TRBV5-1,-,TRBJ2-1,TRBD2,TGCGCCAGCAGCTTGACTAGCGGGAGATCTTTAAGGTCCTACAATGAGCAGTTCTTC,CASSLTSGRSLRSYNEQFF
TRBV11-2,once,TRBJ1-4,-,TGTGCCAGCAGCCCTGGATCCCCCGCTGCTAATGAAAAACTGTTTTTT,CASSPGSPAANEKLFF
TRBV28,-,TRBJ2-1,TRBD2,TGTGCCAGCACTCGTAGCGGGGCCTACAATGAGCAGTTCTTC,CASTRSGAYNEQFF
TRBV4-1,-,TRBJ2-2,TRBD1,TGCGCCAGCAGCCAACCAAGACAGGGGTGGGCCGGGGAGCTGTTTTTT,CASSQPRQGWAGELFF
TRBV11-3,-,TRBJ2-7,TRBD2,TGTGCCAGCAGCCCGGGCGGGAGCTCGGCCTACGAGCAGTACTTC,CASSPGGSSAYEQYF
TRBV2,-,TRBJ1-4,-,TGTGCCAGCAGTGAGCAGGGGTGGGAAAAACTGTTTTTT,CASSEQGWEKLFF
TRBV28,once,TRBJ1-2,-,TGTGCCAGCAGTACCCCCAGGGACGGCTACACCTTC,CASSTPRDGYTF
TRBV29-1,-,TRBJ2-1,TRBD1,TGCAGCGTGGACAGGGATCCCTACAATGAGCAGTTCTTC,CSVDRDPYNEQFF
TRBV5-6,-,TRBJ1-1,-,TGTGCCAGCAGCTCCGACCGGGGGGCGCGGGACACTGAAGCTTTCTTT,CASSSDRGARDTEAFF
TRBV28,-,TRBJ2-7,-,TGTGCCAGCAGTGGAGGGGGCGCGGTAAACGAGCAGTACTTC,CASSGGGAVNEQYF
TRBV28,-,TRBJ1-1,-,TGTGCCAGCAGTTTTGGAAAACACAAGAACACTGAAGCTTTCTTT,CASSFGKHKNTEAFF
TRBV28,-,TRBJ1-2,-,TGTGCCAGCACCCCCGGGGGCGCTTCAGGAGGAGATGGCTACACCTTC,CASTPGGASGGDGYTF
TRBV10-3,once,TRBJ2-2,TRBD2,TGTGCCATCAGTGAACAGCTAGCGGGCGGGGAGCTGTTTTTT,CAISEQLAGGELFF
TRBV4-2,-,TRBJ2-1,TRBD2,TGTGCCAGCAGCCAAGAGGGCGGGAGGGCCTTCGGTGAGCAGTTCTTC,CASSQEGGRAFGEQFF
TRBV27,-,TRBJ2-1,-,TGTGCCAGCAGTTTATCCGGACGCGCCTACAATGAGCAGTTCTTC,CASSLSGRAYNEQFF
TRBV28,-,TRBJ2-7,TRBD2,TGTGCCAGCAGTCCTAGCGGGAGGGGCGCCTACGAGCAGTACTTC,CASSPSGRGAYEQYF
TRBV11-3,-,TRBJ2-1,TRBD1,TGTGCCAGCAGCTTTGGACAGGGGAGACACAATGAGCAGTTCTTC,CASSFGQGRHNEQFF
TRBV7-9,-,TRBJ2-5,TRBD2,TGTGCCAGCAGCCTCCCTAGGGGTAGCGGGAGGCCAATTCAAGAGACCCAGTACTTC,CASSLPRGSGRPIQETQYF
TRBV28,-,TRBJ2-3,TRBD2,TGTGCCAGCAGTTTAACTAGCGGGAGGACAGATACGCAGTATTTT,CASSLTSGRTDTQYF
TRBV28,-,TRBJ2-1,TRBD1,TGTGCCAGCCAACGGACAGGGGGTTACAATGAGCAGTTCTTC,CASQRTGGYNEQFF
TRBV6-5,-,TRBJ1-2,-,TGTGCCAGCAGCAGCAGGGGATTCGATGGCTACACCTTC,CASSSRGFDGYTF
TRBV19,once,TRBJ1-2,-,TGTGCCAGTACCCCGACAGTGGACGGACCCTACACCTTC,CASTPTVDGPYTF
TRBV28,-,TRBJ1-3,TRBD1,TGTGCCAGCAGTCCCGGGACAGTTGGCACTGGAAACACCATATATTTT,CASSPGTVGTGNTIYF
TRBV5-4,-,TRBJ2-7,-,TGTGCCAGCAGCTTGGAGTCCCACGAGCAGTACTTC,CASSLESHEQYF
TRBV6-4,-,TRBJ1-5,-,TGTGCCAGCAGTGACTCGATGGTCAGCAATCAGCCCCAGCATTTT,CASSDSMVSNQPQHF
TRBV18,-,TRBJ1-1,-,TGTGCCAGCTCACCACGTCGAGGGTGGAATATTTGGGGCACTGAAGCTTTCTTT,CASSPRRGWNIWGTEAFF
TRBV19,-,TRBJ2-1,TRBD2,TGTGCCAGTGTACCTAGCGGGAGATACAATGAGCAGTTCTTC,CASVPSGRYNEQFF
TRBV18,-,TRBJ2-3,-,TGTGCCAGCTCACCCCTCGGGGTTCCGGCCACAGATACGCAGTATTTT,CASSPLGVPATDTQYF
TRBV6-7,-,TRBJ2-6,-,TGTGCCAGCAGCCCCGGATCGTGGGGATATCGCTCTGGGGCCAACGTCCTGACTTTC,CASSPGSWGYRSGANVLTF
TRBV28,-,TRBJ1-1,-,TGTGCCAGCAGTCTGGGAAGGGAAGCTTTCTTT,CASSLGREAFF
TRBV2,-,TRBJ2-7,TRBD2,TGTGCCAGCAGGTCTAGCGGGAGGGGCTACGAGCAGTACTTC,CASRSSGRGYEQYF
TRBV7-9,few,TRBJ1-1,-,TGTGCCAGCAGCTTATCCCACACTGAAGCTTTCTTT,CASSLSHTEAFF
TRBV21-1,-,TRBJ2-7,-,TGTGCCAGCGGGAAGGTACCCCGTGGACTCCTCGAGGGTTTCTACGAGCAGTACTTC,CASGKVPRGLLEGFYEQYF
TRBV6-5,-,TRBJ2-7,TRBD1,TGTGCCAGCAGTCGGGACAGGAAAATCCTAGAGCAGTACTTC,CASSRDRKILEQYF
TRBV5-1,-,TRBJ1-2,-,TGCGCCAGCAGCTTGGGGCAGGGAAATGGCTACACCTTC,CASSLGQGNGYTF
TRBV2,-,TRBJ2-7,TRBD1,TGTGCCAGCATCCCTGGGACAGGGGAAAATGAGCAGTACTTC,CASIPGTGENEQYF
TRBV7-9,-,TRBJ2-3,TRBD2,TGTGCCAGCAGCTCCGGGGGAGCGGGGATTATCACAGATACGCAGTATTTT,CASSSGGAGIITDTQYF
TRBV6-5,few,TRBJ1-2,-,TGTGCCAGCAGGGACTCGGGAGGCTATGGCTACACCTTC,CASRDSGGYGYTF
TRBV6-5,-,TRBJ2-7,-,TGTGCCAGCACCCAGGGGCCCTCCTACGAGCAGTACTTC,CASTQGPSYEQYF
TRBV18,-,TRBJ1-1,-,TGTGCCAGCTCACCACGGGAGGCGGCCACTGAAGCTTTCTTT,CASSPREAATEAFF
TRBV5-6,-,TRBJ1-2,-,TGTGCCAGCAGCTTGGACCTGGGGGCTAACTATGGCTACACCTTC,CASSLDLGANYGYTF
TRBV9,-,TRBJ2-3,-,TGTGCCAGCAGCGTAGGTATAGACTCTTTCCTTACAGATACGCAGTATTTT,CASSVGIDSFLTDTQYF
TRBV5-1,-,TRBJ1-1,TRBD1,TGCGCCAGCAGCTTCGGGACAGACGGGAGGGGACCTGAAGCTTTCTTT,CASSFGTDGRGPEAFF
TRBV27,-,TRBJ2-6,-,TGTGCCAGCAGACAGGACGGCCTCCGGGCCAACGTCCTGACTTTC,CASRQDGLRANVLTF